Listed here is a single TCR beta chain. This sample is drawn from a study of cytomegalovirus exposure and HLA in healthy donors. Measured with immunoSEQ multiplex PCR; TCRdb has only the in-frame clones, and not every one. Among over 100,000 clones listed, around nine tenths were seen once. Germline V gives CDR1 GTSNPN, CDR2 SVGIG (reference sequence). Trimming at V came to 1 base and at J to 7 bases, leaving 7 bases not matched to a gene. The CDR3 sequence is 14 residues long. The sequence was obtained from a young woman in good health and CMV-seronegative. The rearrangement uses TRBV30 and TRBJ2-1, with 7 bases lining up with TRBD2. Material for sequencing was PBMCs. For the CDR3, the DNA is TGTGCCTGGAGTGGGACCCCGCGGGGGAATGAGCAGTTCTTC. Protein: CAWSGTPRGNEQFF.